In this sample, the clone carrying this T cell receptor beta chain turned up a few times. The data were taken from a study of T cell changes during pregnancy in multiple sclerosis. V gave up 4 bases and J gave up 5 bases; unmatched junction bases: 9. In germline, CDR1 is SGHRS, CDR2 YFSETQ. This CDR3 spans 14 amino acids. Sequenced by immunoSEQ multiplex PCR; TCRdb stores in-frame clones only, minus some. There are approximately 100,000 clones in the sample; 85% to 95% occur only once, and roughly 0.9% lies in the top ten. The sequence came from a female donor with multiple sclerosis, enrolled in a pregnancy study. This material consisted of peripheral blood, taken before pregnancy. The V and J genes are TRBV5-1 and TRBJ2-7; 7 nucleotides line up with TRBD2. The CDR3 region is CASSLGRGTDEQYF. In DNA form, the CDR3 reads TGCGCCAGCAGCCTCGGGCGGGGGACCGACGAGCAGTACTTC. The whole variable domain, filled in from reference TRBV5-1 and TRBJ2-7, reads KAGVTQTPRYLIKTRGQQVTLSCSPISGHRSVSWYQQTPGQGLQFLFEYFSETQRNKGNFPGRFSGRQFSNSRSEMNVSTLELGDSALYLCASSLGRGTDEQYFGPGTRLTVT.